This T cell receptor beta chain came from a study of T-cell reconstitution after alpha-beta-depleted transplantation in children. With respect to this clonotype: A read error may explain this, as a much larger clone is one base away.

Unique molecular identifiers were used to barcode this TCRbeta library. From the PCR reads, TCRdb called clonotypes with MiXCR, one entry per CDR3 protein. The table includes 250,000 to 300,000 distinct CDR3 sequences, over 9.5% detected once. This specimen was PBMCs, taken before TCRalphabeta/CD19-depleted stem cell transplant. The TCR was taken from a boy in the first two years of life with acute myeloid leukemia, due to receive a stem cell transplant.

CDR3 protein: CASSPSLTTGETQYF. The CDR3 nucleotides are TGTGCCAGCAGTCCTTCCCTTACTACTGGGGAGACCCAGTACTTC. The chain uses TRBV12-3 or TRBV12-4 and TRBJ2-5; D not certain. The CDR3 covers 15 residues. Trimming removed 5 bases from V and 5 bases from J, with 18 bases in between.